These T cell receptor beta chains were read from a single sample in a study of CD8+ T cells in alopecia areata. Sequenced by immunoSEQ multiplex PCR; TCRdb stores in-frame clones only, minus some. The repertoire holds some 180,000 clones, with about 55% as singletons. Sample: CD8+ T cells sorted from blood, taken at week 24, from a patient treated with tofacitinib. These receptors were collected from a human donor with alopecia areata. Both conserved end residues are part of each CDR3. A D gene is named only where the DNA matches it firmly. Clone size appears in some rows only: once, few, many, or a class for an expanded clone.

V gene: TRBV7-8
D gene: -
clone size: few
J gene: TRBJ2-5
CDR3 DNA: TGTGCCAGCAGCCCTAGCCCGGGGGCGGGAGAGACCCAGTACTTC
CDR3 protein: CASSPSPGAGETQYF

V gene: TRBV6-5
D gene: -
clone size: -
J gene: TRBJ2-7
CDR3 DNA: TGTGCCAGCAGTTACAGCGGACACCGAACCTACGAGCAGTACTTC
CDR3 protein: CASSYSGHRTYEQYF

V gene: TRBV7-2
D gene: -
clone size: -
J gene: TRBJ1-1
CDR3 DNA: TGTGCCAGCAGCCTCCGAGGCATTCAAGGAAGCACTGAAGCTTTCTTT
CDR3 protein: CASSLRGIQGSTEAFF

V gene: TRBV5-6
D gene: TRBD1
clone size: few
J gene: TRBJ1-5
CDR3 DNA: TGTGCCAGCACCATAGCCGAGACAGGGGGTAGTCAGCCCCAGCATTTT
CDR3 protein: CASTIAETGGSQPQHF

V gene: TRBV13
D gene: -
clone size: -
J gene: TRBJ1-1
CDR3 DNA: TGTGCCAGCCGCCAAATGAACACTGAAGCTTTCTTT
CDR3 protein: CASRQMNTEAFF

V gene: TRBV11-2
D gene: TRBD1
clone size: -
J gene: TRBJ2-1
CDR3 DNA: TGTGCCAGCAGCACAGGGGAAAGGAATGAGCAGTTCTTC
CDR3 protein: CASSTGERNEQFF

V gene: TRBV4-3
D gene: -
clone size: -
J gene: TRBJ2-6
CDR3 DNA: TGCGCCAGCAGCACAGGGACTGCTGGGGCCAACGTCCTGACTTTC
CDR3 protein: CASSTGTAGANVLTF

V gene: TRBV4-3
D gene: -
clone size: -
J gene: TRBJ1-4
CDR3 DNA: TGCGCCAGCAGCCAAGATTCGGGGGGGAATGAAAAACTGTTTTTT
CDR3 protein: CASSQDSGGNEKLFF

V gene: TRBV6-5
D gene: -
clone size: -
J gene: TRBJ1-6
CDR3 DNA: TGTGCCAGCAGTTACGAGGTCCTACCCAATTCACCCCTCCACTTT
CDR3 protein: CASSYEVLPNSPLHF

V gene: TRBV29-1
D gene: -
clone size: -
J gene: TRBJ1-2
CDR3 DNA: TGCAGCGTTGTAACAGAGGTGGGGTATGGCTACACCTTC
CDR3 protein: CSVVTEVGYGYTF

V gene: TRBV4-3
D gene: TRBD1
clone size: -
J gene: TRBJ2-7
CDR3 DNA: TGCGCCAGCAGCCGGTCCCGGGACAGCTCCTACGAGCAGTACTTC
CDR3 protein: CASSRSRDSSYEQYF

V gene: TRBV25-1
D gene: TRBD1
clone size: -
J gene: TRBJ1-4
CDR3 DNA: TGTGCCAGCAGTCTCTCCCCCAGGGGGGTCGGGGAAAAACTGTTTTTT
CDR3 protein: CASSLSPRGVGEKLFF

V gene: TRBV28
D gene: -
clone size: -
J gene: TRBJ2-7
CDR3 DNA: TGTGCCAGCAGTCCTTCCAGGGAGCAGTACTTC
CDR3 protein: CASSPSREQYF

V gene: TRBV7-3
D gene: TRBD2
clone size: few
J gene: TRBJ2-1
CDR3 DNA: TGTGCCAGCAGCTTAACGGGACTAGCGGGGGGACCAAGCTCCTACAATGAGCAGTTCTTC
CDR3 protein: CASSLTGLAGGPSSYNEQFF

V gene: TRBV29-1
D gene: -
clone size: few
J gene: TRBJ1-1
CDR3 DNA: TGCAGCGTTGAGTTTTCGGAGATTGAAGCTTTCTTT
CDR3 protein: CSVEFSEIEAFF

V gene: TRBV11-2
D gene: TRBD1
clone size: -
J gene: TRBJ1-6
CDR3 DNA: TGTGCCAGCAGCTTATACGACAGGGTCATCCACTTT
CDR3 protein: CASSLYDRVIHF

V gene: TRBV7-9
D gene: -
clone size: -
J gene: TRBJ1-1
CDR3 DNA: TGTGCCAGCAGCGATATCTTGACAGGAGCATCGAACACTGAAGCTTTCTTT
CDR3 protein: CASSDILTGASNTEAFF

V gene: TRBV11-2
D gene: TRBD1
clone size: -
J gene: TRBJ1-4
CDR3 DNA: TGTGCCAGCAGCTCCCCGGGACAGGGGGCTCTTGAAAAACTGTTTTTT
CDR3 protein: CASSSPGQGALEKLFF

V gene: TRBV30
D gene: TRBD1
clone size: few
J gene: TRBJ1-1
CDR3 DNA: TGTGCCTGGACCTTTCAACAGGGGTCTGAAGCTTTCTTT
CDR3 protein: CAWTFQQGSEAFF

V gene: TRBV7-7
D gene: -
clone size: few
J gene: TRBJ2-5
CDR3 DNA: TGTGCCAGCAGCCCTGGGGAGTTCCGAGCGGATGAGACCCAGTACTTC
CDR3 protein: CASSPGEFRADETQYF

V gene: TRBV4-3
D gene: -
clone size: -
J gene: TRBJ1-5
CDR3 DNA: TGCGCCAGCAGCCAAGATCGGCAGGAGAGCAATCAGCCCCAGCATTTT
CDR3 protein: CASSQDRQESNQPQHF

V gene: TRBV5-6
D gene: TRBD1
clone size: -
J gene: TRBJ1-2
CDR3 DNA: TGTGCCAGCAGCTTCTATCCGGGACAGGGGATCTATGGCTACACCTTC
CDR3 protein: CASSFYPGQGIYGYTF

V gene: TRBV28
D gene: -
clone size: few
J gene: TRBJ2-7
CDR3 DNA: TGTGCCAGCAGTGTCCTCGGGACTGGACCCTACGAGCAGTACTTC
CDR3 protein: CASSVLGTGPYEQYF

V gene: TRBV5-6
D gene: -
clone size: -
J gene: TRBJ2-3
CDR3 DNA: TGTGCCAGCAGCATAGCCACAGATACGCAGTATTTT
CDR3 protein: CASSIATDTQYF

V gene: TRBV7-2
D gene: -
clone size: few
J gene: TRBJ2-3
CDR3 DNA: TGTGCCAGCAGCTTGGAGACTTTCACAGATACGCAGTATTTT
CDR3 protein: CASSLETFTDTQYF

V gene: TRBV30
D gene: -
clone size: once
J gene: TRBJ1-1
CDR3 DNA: TGTGCCTGGAGTGTATTGGCAGGGACTGAAGCTTTCTTT
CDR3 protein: CAWSVLAGTEAFF